The subject of this entry is one TCR beta chain. The data originate from a study of blood T cell repertoires in COVID-19. Background on the study: Italy, Spain and the United States were the sources of the convalescent and acute COVID-19 samples. PBMCs, B-cell-depleted T cells, or T cells provided the cDNA or gDNA that made up the material.

The CDR3 covers 15 residues. After removal of 5 bases from V and 3 bases from J, the junction contained 9 bases not matched to a gene. From germline, CDR1 is MNHEY and CDR2 SVGEGT. Authors' processing steps: Cell counts per sample came from amplifying reference gene primers. The repertoire was sequenced with immunoSEQ multiplex PCR; TCRdb's copy has only in-frame clones and lacks some. The DNA gave D and trimming, while V, J and clone size come from that table. The sample holds some 120,000 clones, approximately 84% seen once. The V gene is TRBV6-2 or TRBV6-3, the J gene TRBJ2-7; 8 bases line up with TRBD2. The sequence was collected from a woman younger than 45 who had recovered from COVID-19. The sample comprised peripheral blood. In nucleotides, the CDR3 is TGTGCCAGCAGTCGCCAGCGGGGGCTCGACTACGAGCAGTACTTC. Protein product: CASSRQRGLDYEQYF.